This TCR beta chain derives from a study of blood T cell repertoires in COVID-19. In the study overall: Whether acute or convalescent, the COVID-19 samples came from the United States, Italy and Spain.

Losses at the gene ends were 3 bases for V and 7 bases for J; bases not matched to a gene: 6. The CDR3 contains 15 residues. Germline values: CDR1 MDHEN, CDR2 SYDVKM. Only one count was recorded for this clone. Repertoires were generated with immunoSEQ multiplex PCR, while TCRdb's copy carries only in-frame clones and drops some. The sample contains 250,000 to 300,000 clones, around 92% of which appear only once. This TCR was recovered from a woman aged 45-65 years who had been exposed to COVID-19. The V call is TRBV28, the J call TRBJ1-4, with 9 bases fitting TRBD1. Sequenced material: PBMCs or T cells enriched from blood (not recorded which). CDR3 bases: TGTGCCAGCAGTTTCCCGACAGGGGGAGGTGAAAAACTGTTTTTT. This codes for CASSFPTGGGEKLFF.